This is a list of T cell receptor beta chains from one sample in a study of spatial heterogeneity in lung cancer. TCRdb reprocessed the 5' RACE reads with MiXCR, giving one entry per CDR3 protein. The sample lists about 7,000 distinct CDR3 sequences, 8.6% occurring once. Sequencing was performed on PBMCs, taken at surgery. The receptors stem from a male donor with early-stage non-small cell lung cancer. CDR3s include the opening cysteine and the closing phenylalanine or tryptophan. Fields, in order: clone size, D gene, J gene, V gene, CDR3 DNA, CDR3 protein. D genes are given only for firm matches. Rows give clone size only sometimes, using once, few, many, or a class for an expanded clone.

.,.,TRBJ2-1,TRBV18,TGTGCCAGCTCACCAGAGTCGTTGACGGAGTTCTTC,CASSPESLTEFF
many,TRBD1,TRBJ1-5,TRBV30,TGTGCCTGGAGTCCACAGGGGGAGCAGCCCCAGCATTTT,CAWSPQGEQPQHF
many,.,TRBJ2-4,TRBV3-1,TGTGCCAGCAGCCAAAGGGGAGGAGCCGTAGCCAAAAACATTCAGTACTTC,CASSQRGGAVAKNIQYF
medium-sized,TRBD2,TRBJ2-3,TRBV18,TGTGCCAGCTCACCATTGGGGGAGGGCTCGACAGATACGCAGTATTTT,CASSPLGEGSTDTQYF
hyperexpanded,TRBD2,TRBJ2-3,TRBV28,TGTGCCAGCAGTTCCTCGACTAGCTTTCTGTTGGATACGCAGTATTTT,CASSSSTSFLLDTQYF
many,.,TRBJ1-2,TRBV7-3,TGTGCCAGCAGCTTAGGGGCCCGGGCAGGCTCTAACTATGGCTACACCTTC,CASSLGARAGSNYGYTF
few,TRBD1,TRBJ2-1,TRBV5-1,TGCGCCAGCAGCTCCGGGACAGTCTTGGATGAGCAGTTCTTC,CASSSGTVLDEQFF
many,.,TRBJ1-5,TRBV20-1,TGCAGTGCTAGAGCCACAGGGAGTTCCGATCAGCCCCAGCATTTT,CSARATGSSDQPQHF
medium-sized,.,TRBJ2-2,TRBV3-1,TGTGCCAGCAGACAAGGGGCCGGTCGCGGGGAGCTGTTTTTT,CASRQGAGRGELFF
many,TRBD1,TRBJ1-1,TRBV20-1,TGCAGTGCGGGACAGCCGATGAACACTGAAGCTTTCTTT,CSAGQPMNTEAFF
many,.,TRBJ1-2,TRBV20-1,TGCAGTGCTAGCGGGCAGGGTCCCCCTAACTATGGCTACACCTTC,CSASGQGPPNYGYTF
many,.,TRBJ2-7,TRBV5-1,TGCGCCAGCCGGCCCCAGGACAGCCAACCCGAGCAGTACTTC,CASRPQDSQPEQYF
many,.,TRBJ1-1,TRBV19,TGTGCCAGTAGTATTACCTACATGAACACTGAAGCTTTCTTT,CASSITYMNTEAFF
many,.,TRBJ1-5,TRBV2,TGTGCCAGCAGTGTGGACAGTGTAGGCAATCAGCCCCAGCATTTT,CASSVDSVGNQPQHF
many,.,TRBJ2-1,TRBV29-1,TGCAGCGCAACGGGGGATCAAGTAAGCGGACGCTCCTACAATGAGCAGTTCTTC,CSATGDQVSGRSYNEQFF
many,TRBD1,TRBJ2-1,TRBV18,TGTGCCAGCTCACGGGTCCCGGGACAGGGGGCTGAGCAGTTCTTC,CASSRVPGQGAEQFF
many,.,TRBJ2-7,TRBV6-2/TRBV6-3,TGTGCCAGCAGGTGGGGGAACGAGCAGTACTTC,CASRWGNEQYF
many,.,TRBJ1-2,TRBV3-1,TGTGCCAGCAGCCAAGAGGCCACACAAGCTAACTATGGCTACACCTTC,CASSQEATQANYGYTF
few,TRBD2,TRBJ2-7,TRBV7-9,TGTGCCAGCAGTTCCGGGACTAGCGGGAGCGAGCAGTACTTC,CASSSGTSGSEQYF
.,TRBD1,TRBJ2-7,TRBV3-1,TGTGCCAGCAGCCAATGGGACAGGGATCCCTACGAGCAGTACTTC,CASSQWDRDPYEQYF
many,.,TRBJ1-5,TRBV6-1,TGTGCCAGCAGTGTTACAGGGCCCGAAGGGCCCCAGCATTTT,CASSVTGPEGPQHF
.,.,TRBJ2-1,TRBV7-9,TGTGCCAGCAGCTTAGGGACACTAGATGAGCAGTTCTTC,CASSLGTLDEQFF
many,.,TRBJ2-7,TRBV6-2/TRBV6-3,TGTGCCAGCAGTTACACGGACGAGCAGTACTTC,CASSYTDEQYF
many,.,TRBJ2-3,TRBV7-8,TGTGCCAGCAGCTTAGAATACGGGGCCTACAACGATACGCAGTATTTT,CASSLEYGAYNDTQYF
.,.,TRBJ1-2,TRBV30,TGTGCCTGGAACGCACAGGGATTCTATGGCTACACCTTC,CAWNAQGFYGYTF
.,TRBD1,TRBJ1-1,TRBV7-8,TGTGCCAGCAGCTTACAGGGGGACGCGACTGAAGCTTTCTTT,CASSLQGDATEAFF
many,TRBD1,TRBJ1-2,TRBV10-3,TGTGCCAGCTCCGGGACAGTCTATGGCTACACCTTC,CASSGTVYGYTF
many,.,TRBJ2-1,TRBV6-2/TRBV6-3,TGTGCCAGCACCATTAAGGAAAACAATGAGCAGTTCTTC,CASTIKENNEQFF
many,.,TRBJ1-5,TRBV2,TGTGCCAGCACTAATGGGAGGGGCCGCCTCAATCAGCCCCAGCATTTT,CASTNGRGRLNQPQHF
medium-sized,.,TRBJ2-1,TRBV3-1,TGTGCCAGCAGCCAGTTGAGAGGAGGGGAGCAGTTCTTC,CASSQLRGGEQFF
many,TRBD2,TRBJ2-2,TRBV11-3,TGTGCCAGCAGCCCCGGCAGCGGGGGGAACACCGGGGAGCTGTTTTTT,CASSPGSGGNTGELFF
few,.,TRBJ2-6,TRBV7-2,TGTGCCAGCAGCCGGACCACTGGGGCCAACGTCCTGACTTTC,CASSRTTGANVLTF